This TCR beta chain appears in the sequencing data of a study of beta chain features in type 1 diabetes. V lost 6 bases to trimming and J lost 6 bases; unmatched junction nucleotides: 8. This CDR3 comprises 13 residues. Per the germline V gene, CDR1 is SGDLS and CDR2 is YYNGEE. cDNA synthesis used the whole RNA isolate, giving expressed TCRB sequences. Profiled with immunoSEQ multiplex PCR; TCRdb holds only in-frame clones, not every one. Among hundreds of thousands of clones listed, less than 20% were seen once. This clone turned up a few times. The antigen remains unidentified. Study-wide findings and caveats: When VDJ junctions were examined, type 1 diabetes patients showed fewer insertions and more deletions. PCR might show a preference for shorter templates, equally across patients and controls. High TCR expression in some cells could lead to their over-representation in cDNA sequencing. In these data, an HLA type influence on TCRB rearrangement remained unresolved.

Sequenced input: naive CD4+ T cells from blood. The gene calls are TRBV9 and TRBJ2-7; 8 bases are shared with TRBD1. The clonotype originates from a man between 18 and 35 years old in good health. CDR3 in amino acids: CASNPTGAGEQYF. As DNA, the CDR3 is TGTGCCAGCAACCCGACAGGGGCGGGCGAGCAGTACTTC.